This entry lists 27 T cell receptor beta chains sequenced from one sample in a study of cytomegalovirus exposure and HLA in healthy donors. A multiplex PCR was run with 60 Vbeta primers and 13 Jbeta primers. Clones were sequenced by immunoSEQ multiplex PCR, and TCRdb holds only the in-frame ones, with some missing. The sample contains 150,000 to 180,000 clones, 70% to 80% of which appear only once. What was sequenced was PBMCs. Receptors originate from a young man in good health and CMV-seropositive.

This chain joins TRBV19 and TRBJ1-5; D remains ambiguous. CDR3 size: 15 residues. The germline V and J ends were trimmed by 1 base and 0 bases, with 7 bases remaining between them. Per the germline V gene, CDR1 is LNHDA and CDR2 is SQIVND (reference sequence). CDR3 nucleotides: TGTGCCAGTAGTATAGCACTTTATAGCAATCAGCCCCAGCATTTT. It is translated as CASSIALYSNQPQHF.

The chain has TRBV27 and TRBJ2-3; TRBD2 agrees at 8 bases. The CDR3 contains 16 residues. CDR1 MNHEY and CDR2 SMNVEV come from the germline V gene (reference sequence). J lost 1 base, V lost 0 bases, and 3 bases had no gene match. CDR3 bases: TGTGCCAGCAGTTTATCTAGCGGGAAGGGCACAGATACGCAGTATTTT. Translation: CASSLSSGKGTDTQYF.

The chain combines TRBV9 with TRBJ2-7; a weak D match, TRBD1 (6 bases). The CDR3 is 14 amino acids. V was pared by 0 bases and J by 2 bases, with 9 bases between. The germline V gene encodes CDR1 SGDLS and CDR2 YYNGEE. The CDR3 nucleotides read TGTGCCAGCAGCGTAGACGAGGGGGCCTACGAGCAGTACTTC. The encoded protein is CASSVDEGAYEQYF.

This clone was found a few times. For the CDR3, the DNA is TGCGCCAGCAGCCTCCAGAAGTACGAGACCCAGTACTTC. Translating it yields CASSLQKYETQYF. The V and J genes are TRBV4-1 and TRBJ2-5; D call uncertain. V dropped 4 bases and J dropped 5 bases, with 11 bases sitting between them. Looked up from germline, CDR1 is MGHRA and CDR2 is YSYEKL. The CDR3 runs to 13 residues.

CDR3 residues: CASSPSGGRPRYEQYF. CDR3 nucleotides: TGTGCCAGCTCCCCCAGCGGGGGCAGACCTCGCTACGAGCAGTACTTC. The chain links TRBV7-3 to TRBJ2-7, with TRBD2 identical over 8 bases. This CDR3 comprises 16 residues. CDR1 SGHTA and CDR2 FQGTGA come from the germline V gene. V lost 8 bases and J lost 3; bases outside the gene matches: 15.

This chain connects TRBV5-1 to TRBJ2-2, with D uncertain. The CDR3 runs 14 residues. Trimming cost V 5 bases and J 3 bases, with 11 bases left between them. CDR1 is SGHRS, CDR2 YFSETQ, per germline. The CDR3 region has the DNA TGCGCCAGCAGAGCAACTAACTACACCGGGGAGCTGTTTTTT. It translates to CASRATNYTGELFF.

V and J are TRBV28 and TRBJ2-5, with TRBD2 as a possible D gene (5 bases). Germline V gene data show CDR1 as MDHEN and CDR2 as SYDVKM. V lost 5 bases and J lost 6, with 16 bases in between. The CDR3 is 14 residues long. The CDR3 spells CASSLYRDQKTQYF. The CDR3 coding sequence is TGTGCCAGCAGTCTCTATCGGGATCAGAAGACCCAGTACTTC.

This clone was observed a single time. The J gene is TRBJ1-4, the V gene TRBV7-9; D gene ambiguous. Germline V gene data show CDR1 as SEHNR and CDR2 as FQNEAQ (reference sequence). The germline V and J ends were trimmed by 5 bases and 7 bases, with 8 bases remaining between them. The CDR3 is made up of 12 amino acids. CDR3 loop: CASSLTSEKLFF. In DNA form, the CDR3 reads TGTGCCAGCAGCCTCACCAGTGAAAAACTGTTTTTT.

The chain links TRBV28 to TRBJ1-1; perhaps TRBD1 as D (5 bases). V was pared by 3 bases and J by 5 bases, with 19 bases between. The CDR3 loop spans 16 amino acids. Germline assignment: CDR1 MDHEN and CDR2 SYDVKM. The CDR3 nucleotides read TGTGCCAGCAGTTTGTTCTACGGGGGTAGTTCGACTGAAGCTTTCTTT. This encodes CASSLFYGGSSTEAFF.

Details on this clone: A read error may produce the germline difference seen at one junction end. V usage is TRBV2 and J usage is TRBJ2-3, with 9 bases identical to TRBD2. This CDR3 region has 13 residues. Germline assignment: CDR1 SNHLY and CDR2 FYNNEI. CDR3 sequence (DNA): TGTGCCAGCAGTGAATCCGGCCTAGCGGGGCCCGCTTTT. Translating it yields CASSESGLAGPAF.

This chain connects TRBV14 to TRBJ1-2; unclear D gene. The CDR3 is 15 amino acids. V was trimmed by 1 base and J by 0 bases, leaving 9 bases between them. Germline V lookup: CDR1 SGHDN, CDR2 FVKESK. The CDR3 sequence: CASSQGYTTNYGYTF. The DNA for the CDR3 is TGTGCCAGCAGCCAAGGTTACACTACTAACTATGGCTACACCTTC. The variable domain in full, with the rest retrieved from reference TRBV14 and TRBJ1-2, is EAGVTQFPSHSVIEKGQTVTLRCDPISGHDNLYWYRRVMGKEIKFLLHFVKESKQDESGMPNNRFLAERTGGTYSTLKVQPAELEDSGVYFCASSQGYTTNYGYTFGSGTRLTVV.

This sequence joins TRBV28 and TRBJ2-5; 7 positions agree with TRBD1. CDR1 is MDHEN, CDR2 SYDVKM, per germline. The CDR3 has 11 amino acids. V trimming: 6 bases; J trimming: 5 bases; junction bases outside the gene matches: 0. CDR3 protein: CASRTGETQYF. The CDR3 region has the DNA TGTGCCAGCAGGACAGGGGAGACCCAGTACTTC.

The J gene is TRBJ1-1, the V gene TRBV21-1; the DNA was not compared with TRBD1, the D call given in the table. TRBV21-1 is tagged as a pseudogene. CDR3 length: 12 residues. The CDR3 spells CASSKETGKAFF. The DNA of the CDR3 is TGTGCCAGCAGCAAAGAGACAGGGAAAGCTTTCTTT.

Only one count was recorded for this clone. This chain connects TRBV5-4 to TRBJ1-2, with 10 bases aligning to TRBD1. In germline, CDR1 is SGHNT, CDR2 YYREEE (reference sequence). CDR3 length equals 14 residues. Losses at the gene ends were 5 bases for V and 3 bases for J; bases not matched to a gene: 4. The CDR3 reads CASRGGQGHYGYTF. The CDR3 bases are TGTGCCAGCAGGGGGGGACAGGGGCACTATGGCTACACCTTC.

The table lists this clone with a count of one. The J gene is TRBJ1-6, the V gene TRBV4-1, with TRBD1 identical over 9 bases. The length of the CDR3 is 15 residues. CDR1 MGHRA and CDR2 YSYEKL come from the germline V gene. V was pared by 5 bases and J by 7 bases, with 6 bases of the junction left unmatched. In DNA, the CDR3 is TGCGCCAGCAGCGTCCGGGACAGGGACAATTCACCCCTCCACTTT. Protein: CASSVRDRDNSPLHF.

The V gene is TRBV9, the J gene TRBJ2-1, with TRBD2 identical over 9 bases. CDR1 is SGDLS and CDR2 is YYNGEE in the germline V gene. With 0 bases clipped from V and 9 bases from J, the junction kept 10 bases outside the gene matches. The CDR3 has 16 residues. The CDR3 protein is CASSVGGTSFIGEQFF. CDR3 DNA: TGTGCCAGCAGCGTAGGGGGGACTAGCTTCATCGGTGAGCAGTTCTTC.

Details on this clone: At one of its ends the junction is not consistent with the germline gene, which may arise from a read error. CDR3 bases: TGTGCCAGCAGATCCGGGGGTAGCGGGGGCCAATCCTCCTCCAATGAGCAGTTCTTC. Protein sequence: CASRSGGSGGQSSSNEQFF. The V and J genes are TRBV2 and TRBJ2-1; 9 nucleotides line up with TRBD2. Germline CDR1 reads SNHLY; CDR2 reads FYNNEI. The CDR3 is 19 residues long.

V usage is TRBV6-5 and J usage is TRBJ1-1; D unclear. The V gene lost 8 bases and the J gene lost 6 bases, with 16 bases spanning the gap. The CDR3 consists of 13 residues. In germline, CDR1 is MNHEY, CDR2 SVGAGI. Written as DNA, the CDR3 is TGTGCCAGCGGGCGGGATGGGAGTTCTGAAGCTTTCTTT. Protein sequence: CASGRDGSSEAFF.

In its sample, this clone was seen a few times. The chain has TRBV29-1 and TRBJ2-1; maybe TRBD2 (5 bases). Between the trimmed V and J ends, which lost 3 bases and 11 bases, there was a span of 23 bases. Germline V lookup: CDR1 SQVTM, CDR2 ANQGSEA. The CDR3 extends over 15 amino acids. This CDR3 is CSVDGSGLKDRQQFF. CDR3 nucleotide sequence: TGCAGCGTTGACGGTTCGGGATTGAAGGACCGGCAGCAGTTCTTC.

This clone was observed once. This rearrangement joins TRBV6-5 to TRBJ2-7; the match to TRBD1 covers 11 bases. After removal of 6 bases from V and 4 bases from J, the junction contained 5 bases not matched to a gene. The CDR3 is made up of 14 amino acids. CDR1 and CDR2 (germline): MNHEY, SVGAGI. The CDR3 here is CASRRTGGSYEQYF. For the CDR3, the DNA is TGTGCCAGCAGGAGGACAGGGGGCTCGTACGAGCAGTACTTC.

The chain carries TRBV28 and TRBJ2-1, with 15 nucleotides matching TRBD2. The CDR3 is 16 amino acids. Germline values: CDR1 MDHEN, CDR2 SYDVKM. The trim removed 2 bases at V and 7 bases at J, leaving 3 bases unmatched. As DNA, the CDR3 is TGTGCCAGCAGTTTAGGACTAGCGGGAGGGGGGAATGAGCAGTTCTTC. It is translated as CASSLGLAGGGNEQFF.

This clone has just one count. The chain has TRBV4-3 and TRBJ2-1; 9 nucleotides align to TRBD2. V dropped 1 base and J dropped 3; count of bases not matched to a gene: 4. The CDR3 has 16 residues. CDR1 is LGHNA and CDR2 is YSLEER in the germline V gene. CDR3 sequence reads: CASSQGGGESYNEQFF. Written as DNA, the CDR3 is TGCGCCAGCAGCCAAGGCGGGGGGGAAAGCTACAATGAGCAGTTCTTC.

The CDR3 is CASSPGTSGMHEQYF. The CDR3 region has the DNA TGTGCCAGCAGCCCCGGGACTAGCGGGATGCACGAGCAGTACTTC. The chain uses TRBV28 and TRBJ2-7; 13 positions match TRBD2. Germline CDR1 is MDHEN and CDR2 is SYDVKM. The CDR3 contains 15 residues. V lost 6 bases to trimming and J lost 5 bases; unmatched junction nucleotides: 7.

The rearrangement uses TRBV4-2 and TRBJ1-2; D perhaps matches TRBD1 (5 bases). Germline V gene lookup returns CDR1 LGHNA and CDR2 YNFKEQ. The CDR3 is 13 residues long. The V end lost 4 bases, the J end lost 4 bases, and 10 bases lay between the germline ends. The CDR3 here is CASSPLGGYGYTF. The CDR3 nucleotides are TGTGCCAGCAGCCCGCTGGGGGGCTATGGCTACACCTTC.

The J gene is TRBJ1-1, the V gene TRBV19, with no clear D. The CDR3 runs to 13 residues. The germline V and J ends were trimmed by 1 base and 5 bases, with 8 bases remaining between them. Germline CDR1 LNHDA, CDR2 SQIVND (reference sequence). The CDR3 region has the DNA TGTGCCAGTAGTATAGGACCCGGGACTGAAGCTTTCTTT. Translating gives CASSIGPGTEAFF.

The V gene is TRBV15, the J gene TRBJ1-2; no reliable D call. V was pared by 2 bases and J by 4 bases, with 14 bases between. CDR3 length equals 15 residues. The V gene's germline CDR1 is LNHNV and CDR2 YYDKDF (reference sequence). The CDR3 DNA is TGTGCCACCAGCAGATCGGGCAGTGGAGGCTATGGCTACACCTTC. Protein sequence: CATSRSGSGGYGYTF.

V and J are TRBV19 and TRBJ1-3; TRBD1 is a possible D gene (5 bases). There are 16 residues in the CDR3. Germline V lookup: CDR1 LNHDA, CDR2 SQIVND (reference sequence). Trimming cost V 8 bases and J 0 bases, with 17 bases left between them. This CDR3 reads CASSIPQGFSGNTIYF. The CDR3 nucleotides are TGTGCCAGTTCGATCCCCCAGGGCTTCTCTGGAAACACCATATATTTT.